This T cell receptor beta chain was identified in a study of blood T cells in healthy people across ages. About the research overall: In model experiments, template switching was able to capture about one barcoded beta molecule for every two T cells that were present.

General study points: Unsorted PBMC input precluded a conclusive naive versus antigen-experienced comparison.

Every donor contributed about 10 milliliters of peripheral blood by blood draw. At least 5 micrograms of total RNA were extracted per sample. A second PCR of roughly 7 to 11 cycles used a sample-barcoded 5' primer and a J-beta primer mix. TCRdb re-called the 5' RACE reads through MiXCR, storing one row per CDR3 protein. This table has 1.5 million to 2 million distinct CDR3 sequences, about 50% appearing once. About this clonotype itself: The antigen is not known.

Germline-derived CDR1 and CDR2 are DFQATT and SNEGSKA (reference sequence). Deletions cut 4 bases from V and 1 base from J, with 6 bases between. The CDR3 loop spans 12 amino acids. The chain joins TRBV20-1 to TRBJ2-3, with D possibly being TRBD2 (5 bases). Sequencing was performed on blood. This TCR derives from a woman aged 40 to 50 in good health. The CDR3 sequence is CSAMRGTDTQYF. DNA of the CDR3: TGCAGTGCTATGCGGGGCACAGATACGCAGTATTTT.